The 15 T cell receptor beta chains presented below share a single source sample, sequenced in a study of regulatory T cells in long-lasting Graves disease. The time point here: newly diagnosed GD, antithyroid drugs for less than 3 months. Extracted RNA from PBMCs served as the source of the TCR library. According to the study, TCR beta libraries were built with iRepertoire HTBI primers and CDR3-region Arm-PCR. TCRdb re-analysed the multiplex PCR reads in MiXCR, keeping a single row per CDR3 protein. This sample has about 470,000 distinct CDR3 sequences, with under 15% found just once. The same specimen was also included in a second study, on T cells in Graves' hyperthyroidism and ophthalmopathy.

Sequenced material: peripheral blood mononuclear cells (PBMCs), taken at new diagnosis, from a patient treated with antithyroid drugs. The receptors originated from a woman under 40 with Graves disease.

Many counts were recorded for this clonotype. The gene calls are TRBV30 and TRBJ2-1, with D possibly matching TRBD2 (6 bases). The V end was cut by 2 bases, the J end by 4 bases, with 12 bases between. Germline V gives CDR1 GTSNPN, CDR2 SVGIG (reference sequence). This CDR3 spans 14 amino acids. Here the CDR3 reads CAWSRLAYYNEQFF. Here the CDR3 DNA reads TGTGCCTGGAGTCGGCTAGCGTATTACAATGAGCAGTTCTTC.

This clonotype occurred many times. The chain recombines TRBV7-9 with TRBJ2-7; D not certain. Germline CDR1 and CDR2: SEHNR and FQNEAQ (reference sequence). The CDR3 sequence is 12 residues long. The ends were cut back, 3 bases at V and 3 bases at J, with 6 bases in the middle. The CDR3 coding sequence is TGTGCCAGCAGCTTGAACTACTACGAGCAGTACTTC. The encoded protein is CASSLNYYEQYF.

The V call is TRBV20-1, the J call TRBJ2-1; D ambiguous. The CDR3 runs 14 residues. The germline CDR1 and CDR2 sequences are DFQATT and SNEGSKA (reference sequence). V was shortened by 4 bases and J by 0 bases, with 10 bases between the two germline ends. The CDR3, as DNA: TGCAGTGCTATTTCTAGACTCTCCTACAATGAGCAGTTCTTC. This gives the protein CSAISRLSYNEQFF.

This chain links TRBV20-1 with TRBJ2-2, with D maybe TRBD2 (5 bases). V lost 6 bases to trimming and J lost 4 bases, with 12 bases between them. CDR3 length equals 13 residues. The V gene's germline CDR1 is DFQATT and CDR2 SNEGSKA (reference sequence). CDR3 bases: TGCAGTGCCCGTCCGGGATCCACCGGGGAGCTGTTTTTT. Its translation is CSARPGSTGELFF.

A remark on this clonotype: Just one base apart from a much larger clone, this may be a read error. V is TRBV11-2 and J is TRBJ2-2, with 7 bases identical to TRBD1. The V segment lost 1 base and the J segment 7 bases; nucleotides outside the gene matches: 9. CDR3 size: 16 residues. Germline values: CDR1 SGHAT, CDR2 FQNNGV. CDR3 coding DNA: TGTGCCAGCAGCTTAGGGGAACAGGGGTACATCGGGGAGCTGTTTTTT. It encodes CASSLGEQGYIGELFF.

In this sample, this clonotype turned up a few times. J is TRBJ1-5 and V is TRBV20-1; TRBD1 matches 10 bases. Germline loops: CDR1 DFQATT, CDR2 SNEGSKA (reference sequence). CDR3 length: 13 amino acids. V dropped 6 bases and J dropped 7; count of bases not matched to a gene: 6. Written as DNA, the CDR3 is TGCAGTGCGGGGGACAGGGGCGGGCAGCCCCAGCATTTT. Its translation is CSAGDRGGQPQHF.

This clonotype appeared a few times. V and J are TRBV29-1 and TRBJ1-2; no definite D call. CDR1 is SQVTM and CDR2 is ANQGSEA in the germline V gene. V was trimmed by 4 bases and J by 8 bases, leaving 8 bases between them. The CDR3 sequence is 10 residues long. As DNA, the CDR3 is TGCAGCGTTGGGCCTGGAGGCTACACCTTC. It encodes CSVGPGGYTF.

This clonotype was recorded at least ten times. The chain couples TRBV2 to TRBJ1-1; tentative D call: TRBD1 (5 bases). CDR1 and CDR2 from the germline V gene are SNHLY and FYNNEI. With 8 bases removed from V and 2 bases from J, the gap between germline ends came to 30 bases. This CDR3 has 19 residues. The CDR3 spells CASFFDSPSGALPNTEAFF. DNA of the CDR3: TGTGCCAGCTTTTTCGACAGCCCTAGCGGGGCTTTACCTAACACTGAAGCTTTCTTT.

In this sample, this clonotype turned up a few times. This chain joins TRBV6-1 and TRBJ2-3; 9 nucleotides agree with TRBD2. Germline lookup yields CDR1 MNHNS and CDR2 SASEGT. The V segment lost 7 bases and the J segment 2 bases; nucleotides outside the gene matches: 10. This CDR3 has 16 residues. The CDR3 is CASTRKEREATDTQYF. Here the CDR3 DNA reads TGTGCCAGCACTAGAAAGGAGCGGGAGGCCACAGATACGCAGTATTTT.

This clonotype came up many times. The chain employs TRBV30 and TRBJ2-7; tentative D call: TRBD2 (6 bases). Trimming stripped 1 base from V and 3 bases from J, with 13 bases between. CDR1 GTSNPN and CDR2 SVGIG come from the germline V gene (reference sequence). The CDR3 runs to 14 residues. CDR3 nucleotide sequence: TGTGCCTGGAGTGCCGGGACTGCCATCTACGAGCAGTACTTC. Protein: CAWSAGTAIYEQYF.

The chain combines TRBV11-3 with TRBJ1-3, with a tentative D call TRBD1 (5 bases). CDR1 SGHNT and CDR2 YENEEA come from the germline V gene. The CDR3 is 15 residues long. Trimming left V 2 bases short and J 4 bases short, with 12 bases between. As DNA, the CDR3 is TGTGCCAGCAGCTTACCGAGGGGAGCCGGAAACACCATATATTTT. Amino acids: CASSLPRGAGNTIYF.

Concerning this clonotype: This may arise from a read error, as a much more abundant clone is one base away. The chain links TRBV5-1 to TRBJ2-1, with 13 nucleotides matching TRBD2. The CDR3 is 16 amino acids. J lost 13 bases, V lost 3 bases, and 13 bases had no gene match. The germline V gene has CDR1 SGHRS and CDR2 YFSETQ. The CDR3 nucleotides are TGCGCCAGCAGCTCCCGGACTAGCGGGGGCCAAGAGACCCAGTTCTTC. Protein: CASSSRTSGGQETQFF.

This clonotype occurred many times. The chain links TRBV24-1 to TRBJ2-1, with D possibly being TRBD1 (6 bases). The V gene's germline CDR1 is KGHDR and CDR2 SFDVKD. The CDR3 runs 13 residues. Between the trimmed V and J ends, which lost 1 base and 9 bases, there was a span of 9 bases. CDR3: CATSDFVGGEQFF. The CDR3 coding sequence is TGTGCCACCAGTGATTTCGTAGGGGGTGAGCAGTTCTTC.

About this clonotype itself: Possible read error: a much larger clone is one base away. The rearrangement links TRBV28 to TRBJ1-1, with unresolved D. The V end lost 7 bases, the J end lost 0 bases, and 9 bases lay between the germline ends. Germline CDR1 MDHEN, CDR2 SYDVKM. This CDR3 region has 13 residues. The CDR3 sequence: CASTSRVNTEAFF. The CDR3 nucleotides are TGTGCCAGCACTTCACGCGTGAACACTGAAGCTTTCTTT.

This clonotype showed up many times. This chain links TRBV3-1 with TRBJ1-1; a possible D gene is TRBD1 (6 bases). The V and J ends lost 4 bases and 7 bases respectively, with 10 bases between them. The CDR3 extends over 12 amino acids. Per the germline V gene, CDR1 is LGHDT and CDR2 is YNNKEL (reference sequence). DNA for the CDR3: TGTGCCAGCAGCCTACTAGGGGGTGAAGCTTTCTTT. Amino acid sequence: CASSLLGGEAFF.